This TCR beta chain was sequenced during a study of blood T cell repertoires in COVID-19. Germline V gene data show CDR1 as MNHEY and CDR2 as SMNVEV (reference sequence). V lost 5 bases and J lost 3, with 22 bases in between. The CDR3 runs to 17 residues. Clones were sequenced by immunoSEQ multiplex PCR, and TCRdb holds only the in-frame ones, with some missing. The table lists about 270,000 clones, around 89% of them singletons, with roughly 4.3% in the top ten. In its sample, this clone was seen once. Specimen: PBMCs or T cells enriched from blood (not recorded which). The V and J genes are TRBV27 and TRBJ1-1; tentatively, D is TRBD1 (6 bases). This sequence was found in a woman in her twenties or thirties with acute COVID-19. CDR3: CASSPYLPQGFDTEAFF. Written as DNA, the CDR3 is TGTGCCAGCAGTCCTTACCTCCCACAGGGATTTGACACTGAAGCTTTCTTT.